One and the same sample provided the 26 T cell receptor beta chains below, sequenced in a study of blood T cell repertoires in COVID-19. Generated by immunoSEQ multiplex PCR, the TCRdb table keeps only in-frame clones and is missing some. Seen here are under 200,000 clones, 85% to 95% observed once, and the top ten hold 0.5% to 0.6%. Sequenced material: peripheral blood. The receptor source for this set is a man aged 45-60 years with acute or convalescent COVID-19.

The chain uses TRBV7-9 and TRBJ1-5; TRBD1 matches at 8 bases. V lost 5 bases and J lost 2; bases outside the gene matches: 5. Germline V gives CDR1 SEHNR, CDR2 FQNEAQ (reference sequence). The CDR3 totals 15 residues. The CDR3 DNA is TGTGCCAGCAGCGCGGACAGGGATGGCAATCAGCCCCAGCATTTT. Translation gives CASSADRDGNQPQHF.

This clone was seen a single time. The rearrangement links TRBV19 to TRBJ1-5, with D tentatively TRBD1 (6 bases). CDR1 LNHDA and CDR2 SQIVND come from the germline V gene (reference sequence). Trimming pared 10 bases from V and 1 base from J, leaving 14 bases between. The CDR3 consists of 14 residues. The CDR3 spells CATDRTASNQPQHF. The CDR3 DNA is TGTGCCACCGATCGGACAGCAAGCAATCAGCCCCAGCATTTT.

The CDR3: CASSATASGTQYF. As DNA, the CDR3 is TGTGCCAGCAGCGCCACAGCTAGCGGGACGCAGTATTTT. The rearrangement joins TRBV7-3 to TRBJ2-3, with TRBD2 matching over 8 bases. This CDR3 contains 13 residues. V was pared by 5 bases and J by 9 bases, with 7 bases of the junction left unmatched. The V gene's germline CDR1 is SGHTA and CDR2 FQGTGA.

This clone was seen only once. The chain links TRBV15 to TRBJ1-3; 7 nucleotides agree with TRBD1. Germline CDR1 is LNHNV and CDR2 is YYDKDF (reference sequence). Unmatched junction bases numbered 4, after V lost 1 base and J lost 4 bases. This CDR3 region has 15 residues. The chain's CDR3 is CATSRGGQRGNTIYF. DNA of the CDR3: TGTGCCACCAGCAGAGGGGGACAGCGGGGAAACACCATATATTTT.

This chain links TRBV7-9 with TRBJ2-2; D is possibly TRBD1 (5 bases). V dropped 2 bases and J dropped 6 bases, with 7 bases sitting between them. CDR1 is SEHNR, CDR2 FQNEAQ, per germline (reference sequence). The CDR3 covers 13 residues. The CDR3 DNA reads as TGTGCCAGCAGCTTATCAGGGTCCGGGGAGCTGTTTTTT. Amino acid sequence: CASSLSGSGELFF.

The chain employs TRBV3-1 (or the pseudogene TRBV3-2) and TRBJ1-5; D may be TRBD1 (5 bases). The CDR3 contains 14 residues. Germline V lookup: CDR1 LGHDT, CDR2 YNNKEL (reference sequence). Trimming stripped 3 bases from V and 6 bases from J, with 12 bases between. CDR3 region: CASSHGTEGQPQHF. DNA for the CDR3: TGTGCCAGCAGCCACGGGACTGAGGGTCAGCCCCAGCATTTT.

The CDR3 loop is CSQQGDTEAFF. CDR3 in DNA: TGCAGTCAACAGGGGGACACTGAAGCTTTCTTT. The chain links TRBV20-1 to TRBJ1-1; 8 positions match TRBD1. Germline CDR1 DFQATT, CDR2 SNEGSKA (reference sequence). The CDR3 extends over 11 amino acids. V shed 8 bases, J shed 3 bases, and the junction held 2 bases outside the gene matches.

This clone was detected only once. The V call is TRBV7-3, the J call TRBJ2-1; D may be TRBD1 (5 bases). Germline CDR1 SGHTA, CDR2 FQGTGA. Trimming left V 2 bases short and J 3 bases short, with 11 bases between. The CDR3 is 15 amino acids. CDR3 in amino acids: CASSLQGSFYNEQFF. The DNA of the CDR3 is TGTGCCAGCAGCTTACAGGGCTCCTTCTACAATGAGCAGTTCTTC.

V and J are TRBV28 and TRBJ2-3, with a weak D call TRBD1 (6 bases). Trimming pared 5 bases from V and 4 bases from J, leaving 13 bases between. The V gene's germline CDR1 is MDHEN and CDR2 SYDVKM. This CDR3 has 14 residues. DNA for the CDR3: TGTGCCAGCAGTATGACCCACAGGGCAGATACGCAGTATTTT. Translating gives CASSMTHRADTQYF.

The V call is TRBV4-1, the J call TRBJ2-6; 8 bases align to TRBD1. CDR3 length equals 19 residues. Germline V gene sequence: CDR1 MGHRA, CDR2 YSYEKL. Trimming removed 4 bases from V and 0 bases from J; junction bases left unmatched: 11. CDR3 coding DNA: TGCGCCAGCAGCCGATCCGGACAGGGAGTTTACTCTGGGGCCAACGTCCTGACTTTC. Its protein product is CASSRSGQGVYSGANVLTF.

This clone was found once. This chain joins TRBV4-2 and TRBJ1-1; 8 bases agree with TRBD1. The V gene end was trimmed by 1 base and the J gene end by 4 bases; junction bases not matched to a gene: 8. Germline CDR1 is LGHNA and CDR2 is YNFKEQ. The CDR3 length is 16 residues. CDR3 nucleotide sequence: TGTGCCAGCAGCCAAGGCGTTGGACAGGGCACCACTGAAGCTTTCTTT. Amino acid sequence: CASSQGVGQGTTEAFF.

The rearrangement uses TRBV11-2 and TRBJ1-6; D not certain. The CDR3 consists of 14 residues. The V and J ends lost 5 bases and 9 bases respectively, with 14 bases between them. CDR1 is SGHAT and CDR2 is FQNNGV in the germline V gene. The CDR3 here is CASSPDFDSSPLHF. As DNA, the CDR3 is TGTGCCAGCAGCCCGGACTTTGATAGTTCACCCCTCCACTTT.

The chain carries TRBV6-5 and TRBJ2-3, with D perhaps matching TRBD2 (5 bases). V was pared by 4 bases and J by 3 bases, with 14 bases between. This CDR3 comprises 15 residues. Germline CDR1 reads MNHEY; CDR2 reads SVGAGI. In DNA, the CDR3 is TGTGCCAGCAGTTCGCGGGTCCCCATTACAGATACGCAGTATTTT. Protein product: CASSSRVPITDTQYF.

The chain couples TRBV28 to TRBJ2-1; TRBD2 agrees at 10 bases. Germline V CDR1 and CDR2: MDHEN, SYDVKM. The CDR3 sequence is 15 residues long. The V segment lost 6 bases and the J segment 2 bases; nucleotides outside the gene matches: 4. The CDR3 region has the DNA TGTGCCAGCAGACCCCTAGCGGGAGCCTACAATGAGCAGTTCTTC. Its protein product is CASRPLAGAYNEQFF.

The genes are TRBV19 and TRBJ2-1, with 7 bases identical to TRBD1. Germline-derived CDR1 and CDR2 are LNHDA and SQIVND (reference sequence). J gave up 0 bases and V 4 bases, and 6 bases lay outside the gene matches. The CDR3 has 16 amino acids. CDR3 protein: CASSKPGQSSYNEQFF. The CDR3 nucleotides are TGTGCCAGTAGTAAACCGGGACAGAGCTCCTACAATGAGCAGTTCTTC.

The chain carries TRBV11-2 and TRBJ1-1, with D possibly TRBD1 on 5 matching bases. This CDR3 comprises 16 residues. V shed 1 base and J shed 1 base, with 13 bases lying between them. CDR1 and CDR2 (germline): SGHAT, FQNNGV. The CDR3 loop is CASSLARTRENTEAFF. In DNA form, the CDR3 reads TGTGCCAGCAGCTTAGCTCGGACAAGGGAGAACACTGAAGCTTTCTTT.

The chain employs TRBV27 and TRBJ2-1, with 10 bases that match TRBD2. Germline V gives CDR1 MNHEY, CDR2 SMNVEV (reference sequence). The CDR3 contains 18 residues. Trimming cost V 5 bases and J 9 bases; bases outside gene matches: 19. The CDR3 nucleotides are TGTGCCAGCAGTAGCCAATTTGGGTCTAGCGGGAGCATGGGTGAGCAGTTCTTC. Protein sequence: CASSSQFGSSGSMGEQFF.

This clone was seen a single time. The V and J genes are TRBV28 and TRBJ1-6; TRBD1 matches at 7 bases. The CDR3 contains 16 residues. Germline CDR1 MDHEN, CDR2 SYDVKM. Losses at the gene ends were 2 bases for V and 3 bases for J; bases not matched to a gene: 4. The CDR3 sequence is CASSLDGTVYNSPLHF. The CDR3 DNA is TGTGCCAGCAGTTTAGACGGGACAGTCTATAATTCACCCCTCCACTTT.

The chain links TRBV7-9 to TRBJ1-2, with D uncertain. The germline gives CDR1 SEHNR, CDR2 FQNEAQ (reference sequence). The V gene lost 4 bases and the J gene lost 8 bases, with 20 bases spanning the gap. CDR3 length: 15 amino acids. The CDR3 loop is CASSSNRGPRLGYTF. The CDR3 nucleotides are TGTGCCAGCAGCTCTAACCGGGGTCCCCGGCTGGGCTACACCTTC.

The chain links TRBV4-1 to TRBJ1-3; no definite D call. The CDR3 consists of 16 residues. The germline gives CDR1 MGHRA, CDR2 YSYEKL. V gave up 2 bases and J gave up 2 bases, with 13 bases separating them. The CDR3 here is CASSQSPLRTGNTIYF. Here the CDR3 DNA reads TGCGCCAGCAGCCAATCCCCCTTGAGAACTGGAAACACCATATATTTT.

This chain connects TRBV5-1 to TRBJ1-2, with D tentatively TRBD1 (6 bases). Per germline, CDR1 SGHRS and CDR2 YFSETQ. The CDR3 extends over 14 amino acids. Trimming removed 2 bases at V and 6 bases at J, with 14 bases between. For the CDR3, the DNA is TGCGCCAGCAGCTTCCAGGGGAATTTTGATGGCTACACCTTC. This encodes CASSFQGNFDGYTF.

This sequence joins TRBV9 and TRBJ2-7, with D perhaps matching TRBD2 (7 bases). V lost 8 bases, J lost 3 bases, and 24 bases lay in between. The CDR3 sequence is 16 residues long. The germline V gene has CDR1 SGDLS and CDR2 YYNGEE. CDR3 in amino acids: CAREQGDGGGDYEQYV. The CDR3 nucleotides read TGTGCCAGAGAACAGGGTGATGGGGGGGGAGACTACGAGCAGTACGTC.

The chain joins TRBV18 to TRBJ1-4; 7 bases map to TRBD1. This CDR3 is built from 15 residues. In germline, CDR1 is KGHSH, CDR2 LQKENI. After removal of 5 bases from V and 3 bases from J, the junction contained 6 bases not matched to a gene. Written as DNA, the CDR3 is TGTGCCAGCTCAATACAGGGGAAGGCTAATGAAAAACTGTTTTTT. This gives the protein CASSIQGKANEKLFF.

This rearrangement joins TRBV2 to TRBJ1-5; no firm D call. Germline-derived CDR1 and CDR2 are SNHLY and FYNNEI. V was trimmed by 6 bases and J by 0 bases, leaving 9 bases between them. The CDR3 covers 14 residues. Written as DNA, the CDR3 is TGTGCCAGCAGCCGGGAGCATAGCAATCAGCCCCAGCATTTT. Translation: CASSREHSNQPQHF.

The chain combines TRBV3-1 (or the pseudogene TRBV3-2) with TRBJ1-3; no clear D gene. V lost 0 bases, J lost 2 bases, and 11 bases lay in between. Germline loops: CDR1 LGHDT, CDR2 YNNKEL (reference sequence). The CDR3 consists of 16 residues. The CDR3 reads CASSQEAFRPGNTIYF. Here the CDR3 DNA reads TGTGCCAGCAGCCAAGAGGCCTTCAGGCCTGGAAACACCATATATTTT.

This sequence joins TRBV6-5 and TRBJ2-1; TRBD2 agrees at 12 bases. The CDR3 runs to 15 residues. V gave up 5 bases and J gave up 9 bases; unmatched junction bases: 8. The V gene's germline CDR1 is MNHEY and CDR2 SVGAGI. The CDR3: CASSPTSGSFGEQFF. The CDR3 nucleotides read TGTGCCAGCAGTCCGACTAGCGGGAGTTTCGGTGAGCAGTTCTTC.